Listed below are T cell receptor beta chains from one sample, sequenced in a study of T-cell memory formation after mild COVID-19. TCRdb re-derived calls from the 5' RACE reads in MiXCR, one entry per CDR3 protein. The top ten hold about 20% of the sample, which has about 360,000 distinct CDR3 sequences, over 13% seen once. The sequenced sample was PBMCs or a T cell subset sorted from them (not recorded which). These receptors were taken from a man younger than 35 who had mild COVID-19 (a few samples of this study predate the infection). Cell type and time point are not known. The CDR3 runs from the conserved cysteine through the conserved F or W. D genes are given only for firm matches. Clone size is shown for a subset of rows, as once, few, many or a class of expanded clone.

cdr3_aa: CASSQEGTGNSPLHF
d_call: TRBD1
clone_size: few
v_call: TRBV4-3
j_call: TRBJ1-6

cdr3_aa: CASSDSIERVGEAFF
d_call: .
clone_size: few
v_call: TRBV6-4
j_call: TRBJ1-1

cdr3_aa: CASSQDGNARNNQPQHF
d_call: .
clone_size: .
v_call: TRBV4-1
j_call: TRBJ1-5

cdr3_aa: CASSQERTTPNYGYTF
d_call: .
clone_size: .
v_call: TRBV4-3
j_call: TRBJ1-2

cdr3_aa: CASSTRRTGSQPQHF
d_call: TRBD1
clone_size: .
v_call: TRBV6-5
j_call: TRBJ1-5

cdr3_aa: CATSDPGDGGNEQFF
d_call: .
clone_size: many
v_call: TRBV24-1
j_call: TRBJ2-1

cdr3_aa: CASSPGQGAEWEQYF
d_call: TRBD1
clone_size: .
v_call: TRBV5-1
j_call: TRBJ2-7

cdr3_aa: CASSRGTGSAEQYF
d_call: TRBD1
clone_size: .
v_call: TRBV12-3/TRBV12-4
j_call: TRBJ2-7

cdr3_aa: CASSLDLQGSTDTQYF
d_call: .
clone_size: few
v_call: TRBV12-3/TRBV12-4
j_call: TRBJ2-3

cdr3_aa: CASSRTSGAYNEQFF
d_call: TRBD2
clone_size: .
v_call: TRBV14
j_call: TRBJ2-1

cdr3_aa: CATRRPAGDTQYF
d_call: .
clone_size: few
v_call: TRBV4-2
j_call: TRBJ2-3

cdr3_aa: CASSLLPGGGETQYF
d_call: TRBD2
clone_size: .
v_call: TRBV5-1
j_call: TRBJ2-5

cdr3_aa: CASSLIWNTEAFF
d_call: .
clone_size: few
v_call: TRBV28
j_call: TRBJ1-1

cdr3_aa: CASRPLAGGRPNEQFF
d_call: TRBD2
clone_size: .
v_call: TRBV14
j_call: TRBJ2-1

cdr3_aa: CASSLNGQGSSYEQYF
d_call: TRBD1
clone_size: few
v_call: TRBV7-3
j_call: TRBJ2-7

cdr3_aa: CSARGLAKQETQYF
d_call: .
clone_size: few
v_call: TRBV20-1
j_call: TRBJ2-5

cdr3_aa: CASSYLASGTPSSYNEQFF
d_call: .
clone_size: .
v_call: TRBV6-6
j_call: TRBJ2-1

cdr3_aa: CASSFGQGAANEQYF
d_call: TRBD1
clone_size: .
v_call: TRBV5-4
j_call: TRBJ2-7

cdr3_aa: CASSSVGGATDTQYF
d_call: TRBD2
clone_size: few
v_call: TRBV7-6
j_call: TRBJ2-3

cdr3_aa: CASSFGAGGEKLFF
d_call: TRBD1
clone_size: once
v_call: TRBV7-9
j_call: TRBJ1-4

cdr3_aa: CASSRLALSTDTQYF
d_call: .
clone_size: few
v_call: TRBV12-3/TRBV12-4
j_call: TRBJ2-3

cdr3_aa: CASSKTGPGGEQYF
d_call: .
clone_size: few
v_call: TRBV6-1
j_call: TRBJ2-7

cdr3_aa: CASSPSSQENEKLFF
d_call: .
clone_size: .
v_call: TRBV18
j_call: TRBJ1-4

cdr3_aa: CASSPGTGPTYEQYF
d_call: TRBD1
clone_size: few
v_call: TRBV11-1
j_call: TRBJ2-7

cdr3_aa: CSARDAAGGPNTGELFF
d_call: TRBD2
clone_size: .
v_call: TRBV20-1
j_call: TRBJ2-2

cdr3_aa: CASSPQQGNTEAFF
d_call: .
clone_size: many
v_call: TRBV5-1
j_call: TRBJ1-1

cdr3_aa: CSELTESDTQYF
d_call: .
clone_size: .
v_call: TRBV29-1
j_call: TRBJ2-3

cdr3_aa: CSGGAGNTEAFF
d_call: .
clone_size: .
v_call: TRBV29-1
j_call: TRBJ1-1

cdr3_aa: CASSQDFGERGGPNEQFF
d_call: TRBD2
clone_size: many
v_call: TRBV4-2
j_call: TRBJ2-1

cdr3_aa: CASSPGNSGELFF
d_call: .
clone_size: .
v_call: TRBV7-2
j_call: TRBJ2-2

cdr3_aa: CSAPWGVRQFF
d_call: .
clone_size: many
v_call: TRBV20-1
j_call: TRBJ2-1

cdr3_aa: CASSQSGTSGGLGQFF
d_call: TRBD2
clone_size: .
v_call: TRBV4-1
j_call: TRBJ2-1

cdr3_aa: CASSLSRQWGELFF
d_call: .
clone_size: few
v_call: TRBV27
j_call: TRBJ2-2

cdr3_aa: CATSRTNNSPLHF
d_call: .
clone_size: few
v_call: TRBV15
j_call: TRBJ1-6

cdr3_aa: CASSLDSGYYEQYF
d_call: .
clone_size: few
v_call: TRBV7-2
j_call: TRBJ2-7

cdr3_aa: CASSQEPGQFTEAFF
d_call: .
clone_size: .
v_call: TRBV4-1
j_call: TRBJ1-1

cdr3_aa: CASSQVAGTTTEAFF
d_call: .
clone_size: .
v_call: TRBV3-1
j_call: TRBJ1-1

cdr3_aa: CASRGQRETQYF
d_call: .
clone_size: many
v_call: TRBV28
j_call: TRBJ2-5

cdr3_aa: CASSVDLADVTQYF
d_call: .
clone_size: .
v_call: TRBV9
j_call: TRBJ2-5

cdr3_aa: CSAGMGQGGNQPQHF
d_call: TRBD1
clone_size: .
v_call: TRBV20-1
j_call: TRBJ1-5

cdr3_aa: CAISEHRSRDTEAFF
d_call: .
clone_size: .
v_call: TRBV10-3
j_call: TRBJ1-1

cdr3_aa: CATSDPPGELFF
d_call: .
clone_size: few
v_call: TRBV24-1
j_call: TRBJ2-2

cdr3_aa: CASGQGADTQYF
d_call: .
clone_size: .
v_call: TRBV5-6
j_call: TRBJ2-3

cdr3_aa: CASSRPNEQFF
d_call: .
clone_size: many
v_call: TRBV28
j_call: TRBJ2-1

cdr3_aa: CASSLNPLGTDTQYF
d_call: .
clone_size: .
v_call: TRBV7-9
j_call: TRBJ2-3

cdr3_aa: CASSSWVGGEKLFF
d_call: .
clone_size: .
v_call: TRBV5-1
j_call: TRBJ1-4

cdr3_aa: CASSVRDGQGQETQYF
d_call: TRBD1
clone_size: .
v_call: TRBV9
j_call: TRBJ2-5

cdr3_aa: CATSRDSSYEQYF
d_call: .
clone_size: .
v_call: TRBV15
j_call: TRBJ2-7